A single sample is the source of the 15 T cell receptor beta chains below, sequenced in a study of blood T cell repertoires in COVID-19 (dated by TCRdb to 2018 to 2021). Libraries were constructed by the immunoSEQ multiplex PCR assay. The source is immuneACCESS, and TCRdb retained only in-frame sequences with V and J called. Part of the clones is not carried over; for the studies checked, unresolved V genes explain less than half of this, and the remainder is unexplained. The sample contains roughly 410,000 clones, more than 70% of them found a single time. The ten biggest clones cover over 2% of the sample. Sequences were obtained from peripheral blood. All receptors derive from a woman aged 60-75 years with COVID-19, enrolled during active disease.

This clone was observed a handful of times. J is TRBJ2-1 and V is TRBV6-5; TRBD1 matches 10 bases. This CDR3 has 15 residues. With 6 bases clipped from V and 9 bases from J, the junction kept 11 bases outside the gene matches. Germline V gene lookup returns CDR1 MNHEY and CDR2 SVGAGI. CDR3 protein: CASRPRQGAVGEQFF. The CDR3 nucleotides are TGTGCCAGCAGACCCCGACAGGGGGCGGTTGGTGAGCAGTTCTTC.

This sequence joins TRBV20-1 and TRBJ2-5; TRBD1 matches 9 bases. Germline V lookup: CDR1 DFQATT, CDR2 SNEGSKA (reference sequence). V lost 3 bases to trimming and J lost 5 bases; unmatched junction nucleotides: 7. CDR3 size: 14 residues. CDR3 protein: CSASTGGAMETQYF. CDR3 DNA: TGCAGTGCTAGTACAGGGGGCGCAATGGAGACCCAGTACTTC.

V and J are TRBV18 and TRBJ2-7; D is unclear. This CDR3 comprises 12 residues. V lost 4 bases and J 2 bases, leaving 6 bases between the germline ends. Germline values: CDR1 KGHSH, CDR2 LQKENI. Here the CDR3 reads CASSLGTYEQYF. CDR3 nucleotides: TGTGCCAGCTCACTTGGCACCTACGAGCAGTACTTC. Drawing the rest from reference TRBV18 and TRBJ2-7, the complete variable domain is NAGVMQNPRHLVRRRGQEARLRCSPMKGHSHVYWYRQLPEEGLKFMVYLQKENIIDESGMPKERFSAEFPKEGPSILRIQQVVRGDSAAYFCASSLGTYEQYFGPGTRLTVT.

A remark on this clone: An end of the junction differs from the germline gene, which may be a read error. The chain links TRBV18 to TRBJ1-5; D is ambiguous. Germline assignment: CDR1 KGHSH and CDR2 LQKENI. The CDR3 length is 12 residues. In DNA form, the CDR3 reads TGTGCCAGCTCACGGCCGGGCCAGACTACGTTTTTT. Its translation: CASSRPGQTTFF.

CDR3 coding DNA: TGCAGCGTTGAAGAATCCGCGGTTGCGTTTCCAGCTTTCTTT. Translated: CSVEESAVAFPAFF. The rearrangement joins TRBV29-1 to TRBJ1-1; D is unresolved. Germline-derived CDR1 and CDR2 are SQVTM and ANQGSEA. V was trimmed by 0 bases and J by 10 bases, leaving 18 bases between them. The CDR3 totals 14 residues.

The V and J genes are TRBV11-2 and TRBJ1-6; the D gene is possibly TRBD1 (5 bases). Between the trimmed V and J ends, which lost 4 bases and 9 bases, there was a span of 19 bases. The CDR3 is 16 residues long. Germline V gene data show CDR1 as SGHAT and CDR2 as FQNNGV. The CDR3 spells CASSSLAGKKGSPLHF. The CDR3 coding sequence is TGTGCCAGCAGCTCTCTCGCAGGGAAGAAAGGTTCACCCCTCCACTTT.

The rearrangement joins TRBV12-3 or TRBV12-4 to TRBJ2-5; 7 bases agree with TRBD1. The CDR3 spans 13 residues. The V segment lost 6 bases and the J segment 1 base; nucleotides outside the gene matches: 2. CDR3 region: CASRGQIQETQYF. The CDR3 region has the DNA TGTGCCAGCAGGGGACAGATCCAAGAGACCCAGTACTTC.

The V call is TRBV28, the J call TRBJ1-3, with D possibly being TRBD1 (6 bases). The CDR3 loop spans 14 amino acids. Germline-derived CDR1 and CDR2 are MDHEN and SYDVKM. Between the trimmed V and J ends, which lost 5 bases and 2 bases, there was a span of 10 bases. The CDR3 sequence: CASSVRGTGNTIYF. The CDR3 DNA is TGTGCCAGCAGTGTTAGGGGGACTGGAAACACCATATATTTT.

This chain links TRBV30 with TRBJ1-6; no firm D call. Germline values: CDR1 GTSNPN, CDR2 SVGIG (reference sequence). V was pared by 0 bases and J by 8 bases, with 8 bases between. The CDR3 length is 13 residues. The CDR3 sequence: CAWSVREDSPLHF. Here the CDR3 DNA reads TGTGCCTGGAGTGTACGGGAGGATTCACCCCTCCACTTT.

The chain employs TRBV6-5 and TRBJ1-2; D possibly corresponds to TRBD1 (6 bases). V dropped 11 bases and J dropped 6 bases, with 19 bases sitting between them. Germline V gene sequence: CDR1 MNHEY, CDR2 SVGAGI. CDR3 length: 13 residues. The CDR3 DNA reads TGTGCCGTCTTCCGTATCGGACAGAATGGCTACACCTTC. Translated: CAVFRIGQNGYTF.

The chain links TRBV7-3 to TRBJ1-3; D may be TRBD1 (5 bases). Trimming cost V 4 bases and J 0 bases, with 10 bases left between them. Germline-derived CDR1 and CDR2 are SGHTA and FQGTGA. The CDR3 is 15 amino acids. In DNA form, the CDR3 reads TGTGCCAGCAGCTCGGACAATTTCTCTGGAAACACCATATATTTT. This translates into CASSSDNFSGNTIYF.

The chain carries TRBV6-5 and TRBJ1-1, with 8 bases fitting TRBD1. The germline CDR1 and CDR2 sequences are MNHEY and SVGAGI. J was trimmed by 0 bases and V by 4 bases; bases with no gene match: 7. CDR3 length equals 16 residues. The CDR3 DNA reads as TGTGCCAGCAGTTCGCGACAGGGGAGGATGAACACTGAAGCTTTCTTT. Translating it yields CASSSRQGRMNTEAFF.

CDR3 in amino acids: CASNLRGSYEQYF. The CDR3 coding sequence is TGTGCCAGCAACCTCAGGGGCTCCTACGAGCAGTACTTC. This rearrangement joins TRBV12-3 or TRBV12-4 to TRBJ2-7; TRBD1 might be the D (6 bases). V shed 7 bases and J shed 0 bases, with 10 bases lying between them. The CDR3 runs to 13 residues.

This chain uses TRBV4-1 with TRBJ1-6; TRBD1 agrees at 8 bases. The germline V gene encodes CDR1 MGHRA and CDR2 YSYEKL. CDR3 length equals 16 residues. The ends lost 4 bases at V and 10 bases at J; junction bases unmatched: 12. The CDR3 DNA is TGCGCCAGCAGCCGCACATCCGGGACAGGAGAGTCACCCCTCCACTTT. It specifies CASSRTSGTGESPLHF.

The chain carries TRBV7-9 and TRBJ2-1; a possible D gene is TRBD2 (6 bases). The CDR3 loop spans 14 amino acids. Trimming stripped 2 bases from V and 9 bases from J, with 14 bases between. The germline V gene has CDR1 SEHNR and CDR2 FQNEAQ (reference sequence). CDR3 loop: CASSLPILASEQFF. The CDR3 DNA sequence: TGTGCCAGCAGCTTACCGATACTAGCTAGTGAGCAGTTCTTC.